Listed below are T cell receptor beta chains from one sample, sequenced in a study of Graves' ophthalmopathy and Graves' hyperthyroidism. In TCRdb, the multiplex PCR reads were re-called with MiXCR into one record per CDR3 protein. The repertoire holds over a million distinct CDR3 sequences, with about two fifths as singletons. The sample was peripheral blood or thyroid tissue (not recorded which). The receptors derive from an adult man with Graves' hyperthyroidism. Each CDR3 is given with its conserved first and last residue. The D gene is left open where the match is weak. Part of the rows lack a size; the others show once, few, many or a class for expanded clones.

d_call	clone_size	j_call	v_call	cdr3_aa	cdr3_nt
TRBD1	.	TRBJ1-6	TRBV20-1	CSAREGTGVVSPLHF	TGCAGTGCTAGAGAAGGGACAGGGGTAGTTTCACCCCTCCACTTT
.	once	TRBJ2-5	TRBV7-2	CASSPRVANQETQYF	TGTGCCAGCAGCCCCAGGGTGGCAAACCAAGAGACCCAGTACTTC
.	.	TRBJ1-2	TRBV25-1	CASKGTSGIDFRYTF	TGTGCCAGCAAAGGTACGTCTGGGATCGACTTTCGCTACACCTTC
TRBD1	.	TRBJ1-2	TRBV2	CASLRTGGWDGYTF	TGTGCCAGCCTCCGGACAGGCGGATGGGATGGCTACACCTTC
.	few	TRBJ2-7	TRBV20-1	CSAYRDFEQYF	TGCAGTGCTTACAGGGATTTCGAGCAGTACTTC
.	many	TRBJ1-6	TRBV19	CASGGTLSPLHF	TGTGCCAGTGGCGGGACTCTATCACCCCTCCACTTT
.	few	TRBJ2-2	TRBV20-1	CSAETGPLWSGELFF	TGCAGTGCAGAAACCGGACCTCTTTGGTCCGGGGAGCTGTTTTTT
TRBD2	.	TRBJ2-5	TRBV20-1	CSARLSGGEETQYF	TGCAGTGCTAGACTTAGCGGGGGGGAGGAGACCCAGTACTTC
.	.	TRBJ2-7	TRBV6-5	CASSYGKIEQYF	TGTGCCAGCAGTTACGGCAAGATAGAGCAGTACTTC
TRBD1	.	TRBJ2-7	TRBV6-5	CASSKTGTGYGEQYF	TGTGCCAGCAGTAAGACCGGGACAGGGTACGGCGAGCAGTACTTC
.	many	TRBJ2-7	TRBV12-3/TRBV12-4	CASSFETGATYEQYF	TGTGCCAGCAGCTTCGAAACAGGTGCGACCTACGAGCAGTACTTC
.	few	TRBJ2-7	TRBV10-2	CASSGGSHEQYF	TGTGCCAGCAGTGGGGGGTCCCACGAGCAGTACTTC
TRBD2	few	TRBJ2-5	TRBV2	CASNVGLATQYF	TGTGCCAGCAACGTTGGACTAGCCACCCAGTACTTC
.	many	TRBJ1-2	TRBV5-1	CASSFDRYYGYTF	TGCGCCAGCAGCTTCGACAGGTACTATGGCTACACCTTC
.	.	TRBJ1-2	TRBV3-1	CASSQDAGVSCGYTF	TGTGCCAGCAGTCAAGATGCAGGGGTGTCCTGTGGCTACACCTTC
.	.	TRBJ2-5	TRBV25-1	CASSPQSGVQETQYF	TGTGCCAGCTCACCCCAGAGTGGGGTACAAGAGACCCAGTACTTC
TRBD1	many	TRBJ1-1	TRBV29-1	CSVPGIGGYEAFF	TGCAGCGTTCCAGGGATAGGGGGCTATGAAGCTTTCTTT
.	once	TRBJ2-5	TRBV10-3	CAISGGVDIQETQYF	TGTGCCATCAGTGGGGGAGTGGATATACAAGAGACCCAGTACTTC
TRBD2	.	TRBJ2-7	TRBV20-1	CSASPSGRPEQYF	TGCAGTGCTAGTCCTAGCGGGAGACCCGAGCAGTACTTC
.	few	TRBJ1-2	TRBV20-1	CSARVSEVYGYTF	TGCAGTGCTAGAGTTTCAGAAGTCTATGGCTACACCTTC
TRBD2	.	TRBJ2-5	TRBV7-9	CASSLEFRSGGSAETQYF	TGTGCCAGCAGCTTAGAGTTTCGTAGCGGGGGGTCCGCCGAGACCCAGTACTTC
TRBD1	.	TRBJ1-2	TRBV25-1	CASSESLAARQGHGYTF	TGTGCCAGCAGTGAATCGCTTGCCGCGAGACAGGGGCATGGCTACACCTTC
TRBD1	many	TRBJ1-2	TRBV24-1	CATSDPGTGEAYGYTF	TGTGCCACCAGTGATCCCGGGACAGGGGAGGCCTATGGCTACACCTTC
.	.	TRBJ2-7	TRBV4-3	CASSQGQGLKFYEQYF	TGCGCCAGCAGCCAAGGCCAGGGGTTAAAATTCTACGAGCAGTACTTC
TRBD1	many	TRBJ2-7	TRBV10-3	CAISERGTGVNEQYF	TGTGCCATCAGTGAGCGGGGGACAGGGGTCAACGAGCAGTACTTC
TRBD1	many	TRBJ2-6	TRBV2	CARQGTGANVLTF	TGTGCCAGACAGGGGACGGGGGCCAACGTCCTGACTTTC